The sequence of this TCR beta chain was determined in a study of OX40 agonist ivuxolimab in advanced cancers. The wider study: Allowance was made for prior anti-PD-1, anti-PD-L1 or anti-CTLA-4 therapy, and 40% to 45% had some.

Whole-study findings and limits: The average count of expanded clones was higher among CD8+ T cells than among CD4+.

Generated by immunoSEQ multiplex PCR, the TCRdb table keeps only in-frame clones and is missing some. Of about 22,000 clones listed, about nine tenths are singletons. The germline gives CDR1 SGHRS, CDR2 YFSETQ. V was trimmed by 2 bases and J by 3 bases, leaving 12 bases between them. This CDR3 has 15 residues. Points on this clone: Its antigen remains unknown.

This clonotype was sampled from an adult with an advanced solid tumor such as melanoma, head and neck, liver or kidney cancer. Sequenced material: CD4+ or CD8+ T cells sorted from blood, taken in a trial of the OX40 agonist ivuxolimab. The genes are TRBV5-1 and TRBJ2-1; D possibly matches TRBD1 or TRBD2 (5 bases each). This CDR3 is CASSFRVEGYNEQFF. Written as DNA, the CDR3 is TGCGCCAGCAGCTTCAGGGTAGAGGGCTACAATGAGCAGTTCTTC. The whole variable domain, remainder taken from reference TRBV5-1 and TRBJ2-1, is KAGVTQTPRYLIKTRGQQVTLSCSPISGHRSVSWYQQTPGQGLQFLFEYFSETQRNKGNFPGRFSGRQFSNSRSEMNVSTLELGDSALYLCASSFRVEGYNEQFFGPGTRLTVL.